This is a list of T cell receptor beta chains from one sample in a study of T cell responses to AZD1222 COVID-19 vaccine. Method: immunoSEQ multiplex PCR; TCRdb's copy keeps in-frame clones and lacks some. The sample yields about 120,000 clones, roughly 88% seen once. Material: peripheral blood, obtained on day 0 of AZD1222 vaccination. These receptors all come from an adult in good health. The CDR3 runs from the conserved cysteine through the conserved F or W. The D gene is left open where the match is weak. Some rows mark clone size as missing; the rest say once, few, many or name a class of expanded clone.

clone size	V gene	J gene	D gene	CDR3 DNA	CDR3 protein
NA	TRBV11-1	TRBJ2-3	NA	TGTGCCAGCACCTCCTCGGTTGCAGATACGCAGTATTTT	CASTSSVADTQYF
NA	TRBV5-1	TRBJ1-1	NA	TGCGCCAGCAGCTTTCAGGGCGGGAACACTGAAGCTTTCTTT	CASSFQGGNTEAFF
NA	TRBV10-3	TRBJ1-1	TRBD1	TGTGCCATCAGTTCCGGACAGGGGGTCGTGAACACTGAAGCTTTCTTT	CAISSGQGVVNTEAFF
once	TRBV19	TRBJ1-3	NA	TGTGCCAGTAGTAGGGGCCCCCTCTCTGGAAACACCATATATTTT	CASSRGPLSGNTIYF
NA	TRBV6-1	TRBJ2-5	TRBD2	TGTGCCAGCAGTGCAACTAGCGGGGGGGTTCAAGAGACCCAGTACTTC	CASSATSGGVQETQYF
NA	TRBV7-2	TRBJ2-5	NA	TGTGCCAGCAGCTCACAACCGAGGGAGACCCAGTACTTC	CASSSQPRETQYF
NA	TRBV4-1	TRBJ1-2	NA	TGCGCCAGCAGCCAAGTCAATAGAGACAGGTATGGTGGCTACACCTTC	CASSQVNRDRYGGYTF
NA	TRBV6-5	TRBJ1-2	NA	TGTGCCAGCCGGGGGGGGACCAGTTATGGCTACACCTTC	CASRGGTSYGYTF
NA	TRBV7-9	TRBJ2-2	TRBD1	TGTGCCAGCAGCTTACGATCGACAGGGGGAACCGGGGAGCTGTTTTTT	CASSLRSTGGTGELFF
NA	TRBV6-5	TRBJ2-7	NA	TGTGCCAGCATCCGGCAGGGGAAGGTTTTCGAGCAGTACTTC	CASIRQGKVFEQYF
NA	TRBV3-1/TRBV3-2	TRBJ2-3	NA	TGTGCCAGCACCCCGGACCAGCGCACAGATACGCAGTATTTT	CASTPDQRTDTQYF
NA	TRBV2	TRBJ1-3	NA	TGTGCCAGCGGGGAGGGAAACTCTGGAAACACCATATATTTT	CASGEGNSGNTIYF
NA	TRBV12-3/TRBV12-4	TRBJ1-2	NA	TGTGCCAGCAGTGGACAGTACCTCTATGGCTACACCTTC	CASSGQYLYGYTF
NA	TRBV13	TRBJ1-6	NA	TGTGCCAGCTCCGAGGTAGGGCGTCTGGATAATTCACCCCTCCACTTT	CASSEVGRLDNSPLHF
NA	TRBV3-1/TRBV3-2	TRBJ2-7	TRBD1	TGTGCCAGCAGCCAAGGGACAGGGTCCTACGAGCAGTACTTC	CASSQGTGSYEQYF
NA	TRBV6-5	TRBJ1-2	NA	TGTGCCAGCAGAGACGTCAAAATCTATGGCTACACCTTC	CASRDVKIYGYTF
NA	TRBV9	TRBJ1-1	TRBD1	TGTGCCAGCAGCGCCTACGGACAGGGGGAAGCTTTCTTT	CASSAYGQGEAFF
NA	TRBV4-1	TRBJ2-3	NA	TGCGCCAGCAGCCAAGAAGGGGACATAGATACGCAGTATTTT	CASSQEGDIDTQYF
NA	TRBV12-5	TRBJ2-5	TRBD2	TGTGCTAGTGGTTTGGGTGCGGGGGGCGGAGAGACCCAGTACTTC	CASGLGAGGGETQYF
NA	TRBV7-2	TRBJ2-5	TRBD1	TGTGCCAGCGGCCTAGATGGGACAGGGCAAGAGACCCAGTACTTC	CASGLDGTGQETQYF
NA	TRBV4-1	TRBJ1-1	NA	TGCGCCAGCAGCCGAGTGATGGGACAAGCCCAAGCTTTCTTT	CASSRVMGQAQAFF
NA	TRBV29-1	TRBJ1-2	NA	TGCAGCGCGGGGTCAGTAACTGGCTACACCTTC	CSAGSVTGYTF
once	TRBV5-5	TRBJ2-7	TRBD1	TGTGCCAGCAGCCAACCCACAGGGGCAGTCTACGAGCAGTACTTC	CASSQPTGAVYEQYF
NA	TRBV6-1	TRBJ1-2	NA	TGTGCCAGCAGTGGGCGCAGTTTTGGGAACTATGGCTACACCTTC	CASSGRSFGNYGYTF
NA	TRBV19	TRBJ2-7	NA	TGTGCCAGTAGTACGGGGTACGAGCAGTACTTC	CASSTGYEQYF
NA	TRBV6-6	TRBJ2-1	NA	TGTGCCAGCATGGGTGGAAGCTCCTACAATGAGCAGTTCTTC	CASMGGSSYNEQFF
NA	TRBV5-4	TRBJ1-2	NA	TGTGCCAGCAGCGGAGGGAGGGGGGAGTATGGCTACACCTTC	CASSGGRGEYGYTF
once	TRBV6-5	TRBJ1-2	NA	TGTGCCAGCAGAAACCCGGGGAACCAAGTTTATGGCTACACCTTC	CASRNPGNQVYGYTF
NA	TRBV6-6	TRBJ1-1	NA	TGTGCCATACGGACAGAATCGAACACTGAAGCTTTCTTT	CAIRTESNTEAFF